The text below deals with one T cell receptor (beta chain). Its specificity is not known. The sample is drawn from a study of cytomegalovirus exposure and HLA in healthy donors. Study as a whole: The early release's HLA-typed donors yielded 78 million or so unique TCRs. Most donors, 70% to 85% of approximately 400 genotyped, fell in the Caucasian-associated ancestry cluster. Study observations and caveats: A later analysis showed TCR association rates differing by HLA locus, peaking at DRB1 and lowest at HLA-C. Within an earlier analysis, most TCR beta V segments proved productive either about 87% or about 30% of the time.

PCR used 60 Vbeta primers and 13 Jbeta primers. Data came from immunoSEQ multiplex PCR; TCRdb stores just in-frame clones and leaves some out. The sample records 150,000 or so clones, around 75% being singletons. Sequenced input: PBMCs. The TCR sequence derives from a woman between 18 and 30 years old in good health and CMV-seronegative.

The CDR3 coding sequence is TGTGCCAGCAGCTGGAGCTCTGGGGCCAACGTCCTGACTTTC. Encoded protein: CASSWSSGANVLTF. The chain couples TRBV5-4 to TRBJ2-6; D ambiguous. The V gene's germline CDR1 is SGHNT and CDR2 YYREEE (reference sequence). The ends were cut back, 3 bases at V and 0 bases at J, with 4 bases in the middle. The CDR3 covers 14 residues. Combining the CDR3 with reference TRBV5-4 and TRBJ2-6 gives the whole variable domain ETGVTQSPTHLIKTRGQQVTLRCSSQSGHNTVSWYQQALGQGPQFIFQYYREEENGRGNFPPRFSGLQFPNYSSELNVNALELDDSALYLCASSWSSGANVLTFGAGSRLTVL.